This T cell receptor (beta chain) was sequenced in a study of beta chain features in type 1 diabetes. Study at large: The patients were much like the healthy donors in age, gender and cell yields.

CDR3 size: 15 residues. CDR1 is MGHDK, CDR2 SYGVNS, per germline. V shed 1 base and J shed 0 bases, with 9 bases lying between them. This clone was seen many times. Expressed TCRB transcripts were sequenced after all isolated RNA was converted to cDNA. Some clones are missing from TCRdb's copy, which holds only in-frame ones; the method was immunoSEQ multiplex PCR. The repertoire holds some 150,000 clones, with 11% as singletons. Source material: central memory CD4+ T cells from blood. The clonotype comes from a man younger than 30 in good health. The V and J genes are TRBV25-1 and TRBJ2-5; D remains unclear. The CDR3 protein is CASSESRKYQETQYF. CDR3 DNA: TGTGCCAGCAGTGAATCCCGGAAGTACCAAGAGACCCAGTACTTC.